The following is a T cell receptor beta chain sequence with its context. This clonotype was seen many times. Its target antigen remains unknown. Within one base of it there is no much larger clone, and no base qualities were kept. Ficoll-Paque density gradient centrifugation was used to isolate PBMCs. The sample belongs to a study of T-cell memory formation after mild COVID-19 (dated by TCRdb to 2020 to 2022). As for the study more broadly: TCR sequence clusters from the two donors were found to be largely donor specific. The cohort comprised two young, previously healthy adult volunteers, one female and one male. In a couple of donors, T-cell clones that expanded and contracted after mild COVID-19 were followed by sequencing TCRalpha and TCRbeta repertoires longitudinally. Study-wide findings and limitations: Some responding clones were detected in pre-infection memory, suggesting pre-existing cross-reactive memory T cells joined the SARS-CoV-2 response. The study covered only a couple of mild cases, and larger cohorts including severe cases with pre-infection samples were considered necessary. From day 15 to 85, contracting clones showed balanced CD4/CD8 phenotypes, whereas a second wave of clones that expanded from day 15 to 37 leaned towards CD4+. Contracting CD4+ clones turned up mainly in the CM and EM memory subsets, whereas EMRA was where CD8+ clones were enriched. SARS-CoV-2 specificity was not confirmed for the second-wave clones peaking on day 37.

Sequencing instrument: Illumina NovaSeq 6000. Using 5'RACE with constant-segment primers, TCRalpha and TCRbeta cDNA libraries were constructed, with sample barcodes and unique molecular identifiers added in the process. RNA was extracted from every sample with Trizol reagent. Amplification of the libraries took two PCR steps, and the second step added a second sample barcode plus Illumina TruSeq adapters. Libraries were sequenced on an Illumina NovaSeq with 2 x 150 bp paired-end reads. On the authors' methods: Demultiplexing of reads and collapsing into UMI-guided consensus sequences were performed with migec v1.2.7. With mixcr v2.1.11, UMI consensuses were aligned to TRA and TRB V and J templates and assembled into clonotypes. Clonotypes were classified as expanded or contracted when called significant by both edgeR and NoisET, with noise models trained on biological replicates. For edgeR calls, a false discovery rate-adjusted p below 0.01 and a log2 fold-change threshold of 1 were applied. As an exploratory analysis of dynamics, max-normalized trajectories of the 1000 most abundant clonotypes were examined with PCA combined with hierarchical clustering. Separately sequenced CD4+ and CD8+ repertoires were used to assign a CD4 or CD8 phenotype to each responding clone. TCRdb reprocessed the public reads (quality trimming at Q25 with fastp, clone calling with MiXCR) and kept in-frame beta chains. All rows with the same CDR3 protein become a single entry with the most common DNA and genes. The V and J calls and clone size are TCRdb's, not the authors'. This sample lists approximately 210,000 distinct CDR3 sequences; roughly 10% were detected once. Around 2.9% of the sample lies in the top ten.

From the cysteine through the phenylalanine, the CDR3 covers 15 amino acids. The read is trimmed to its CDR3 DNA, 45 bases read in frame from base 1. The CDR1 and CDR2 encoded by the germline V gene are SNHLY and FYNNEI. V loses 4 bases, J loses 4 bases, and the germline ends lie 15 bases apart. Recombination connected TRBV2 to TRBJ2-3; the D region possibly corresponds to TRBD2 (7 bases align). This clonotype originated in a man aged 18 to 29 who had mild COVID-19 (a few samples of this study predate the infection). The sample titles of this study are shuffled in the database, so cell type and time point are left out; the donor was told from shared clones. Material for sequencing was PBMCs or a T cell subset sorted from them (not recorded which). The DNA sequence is TGTGCCAGCAGTGCTCGGGGGGCAAGTCCAGATACGCAGTATTTT. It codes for CASSARGASPDTQYF.